The source of this T cell receptor (beta chain) is a study of T cell responses to AZD1222 COVID-19 vaccine. Study-level points and caveats: CD4 TCRs covered the whole spike, strongest at regions 160-218 and 743-854. The donor cohort was predominantly white British with a female majority, and clonal diversity may have been underestimated. With two AZD1222 doses given, Spike-specific TCR breadth and depth both rose. AZD1222 recipients seropositive at baseline numbered only 5 or 6.

CDR3 size: 14 residues. Germline CDR1 and CDR2: SQVTM and ANQGSEA. The V segment lost 5 bases and the J segment 4 bases; nucleotides outside the gene matches: 6. TCRdb keeps only in-frame clones here, not all; method: immunoSEQ multiplex PCR. This table holds about 150,000 clones, approximately 88% found once. This clone was counted once. Antigen unknown. This clonotype was sampled from an adult who received the MenACWY meningococcal vaccine as a control. The material was peripheral blood, obtained 28 days after the second dose of the MenACWY control vaccine. The rearrangement links TRBV29-1 to TRBJ2-3, with 10 nucleotides matching TRBD2. CDR3 region: CSVTAGGPSDTQYF. CDR3 sequence (DNA): TGCAGCGTTACAGCGGGAGGGCCGTCAGATACGCAGTATTTT.